This T cell receptor (beta chain) was retrieved from a study of T cells after yellow fever vaccination. Study context: SMART-Seq v4 Ultra Low Input prepared the low-cell-number fractions.

TCRdb used MiXCR to reprocess the 5' RACE reads, holding one entry per CDR3 protein. The profile shows about 310,000 distinct CDR3 sequences, around 4% of them singletons. CDR1 is SGHRS and CDR2 is YFSETQ in the germline V gene. The CDR3 is 14 residues long. V dropped 4 bases and J dropped 4; count of bases not matched to a gene: 7. Study findings and constraints: One caveat is that FACS-sorted repertoires could contain abundant clonotypes contaminating from the bulk population.

This clonotype was found many times. What it binds is unknown. The chain has TRBV5-1 and TRBJ1-2; TRBD1 agrees at 7 bases. Specimen: PBMCs, collected on the day of the yellow fever booster vaccination. The sequence was obtained from a man between 18 and 29 years old who received the YFV17D yellow fever vaccine. CDR3 sequence reads: CASSLGTVSYGYTF. Written as DNA, the CDR3 is TGCGCCAGCAGCCTGGGGACAGTGAGCTATGGCTACACCTTC.